The clone carrying this T cell receptor (beta chain) was counted between two and nine times. Antigen specificity is unknown. The data originate from a study of T cell repertoires in cytomegalovirus infection. On the study more broadly: Alongside well-studied HLA-B-restricted CMV epitopes, recently identified HLA-C-restricted CMV epitopes were also used.

Overall study findings and caveats: There were HLA-C-restricted CMV-specific TCR beta clonotypes dominating the ex vivo response.

V trimming: 2 bases; J trimming: 5 bases; junction bases outside the gene matches: 19. The CDR3 runs to 19 residues. Germline V lookup: CDR1 ENHRY, CDR2 SYGVKD. MiXCR, run by TCRdb on the reads, gives a single entry per CDR3 protein. The table has some 800,000 distinct CDR3 sequences, around a third seen once; the top ten hold around an eighth. The J gene is TRBJ1-2, the V gene TRBV10-3; the match to TRBD1 covers 8 bases. The source of this sequence is a human donor in good health (CMV status not recorded). Some clones in this sample may be carry-over from other donors' samples. Specimen: cultured CD8+ T cells from PBMCs, collected from culture after CMV antigen stimulation. The CDR3 DNA sequence: TGTGCCATCAGTGAGAATTTCGGTGGGGACAGGCCCCGGGTATATGGCTACACCTTC. Its protein product is CAISENFGGDRPRVYGYTF.